The subject of this entry is one T cell receptor beta chain. Its antigen is as yet unknown. The PCR made use of 60 Vbeta and 13 Jbeta primers. Clones were sequenced by immunoSEQ multiplex PCR, and TCRdb holds only the in-frame ones, with some missing. The table records approximately 140,000 clones, 88% of them present only once. The data were obtained in a study of cytomegalovirus exposure and HLA in healthy donors. Study summary: As released early, the data held 70 million to 95 million unique TCRs from HLA-typed donors.

Study-level results: Using the classifier, cytomegalovirus status was reportedly diagnosed with high specificity and sensitivity. Indistinguishable V segments such as TRBV6-2 and TRBV6-3 were excluded. Most likely, a cluster of highly shared sequence variants arose as a sequencing artifact.

Trimming took off 5 bases at V and 0 bases at J, with 8 bases between the two ends. The CDR3 spans 13 residues. The germline V gene has CDR1 SSHAT and CDR2 FNYEAQ (reference sequence). Sequencing was carried out using PBMCs. The chain combines TRBV7-7 with TRBJ2-7; D is unclear. This clonotype was obtained from a woman aged 40-49 years in good health and CMV-seronegative. The CDR3 bases are TGTGCCAGCAGCGAGATTCCCTCCTACGAGCAGTACTTC. As protein: CASSEIPSYEQYF.